The T cell receptor (beta chain) under discussion was sequenced for a study of human T cells and chemical hapten exposure. Study information: DPC (0.01%) was patch tested on the upper back and read at 6 days.

TCRdb recomputed calls from the RACE reads with MiXCR, one row per CDR3 protein. The sample carries around 380,000 distinct CDR3 sequences, approximately 5.8% recorded once. In germline, CDR1 is MNHEY, CDR2 SVGEGT. The CDR3 is 15 amino acids. Trimming took 7 bases from V and 2 from J; bases not matched to a gene: 8. Regarding time point: pre-sensitization, week 0. Treatment here: therapeutic diphenylcyclopropenone sensitization with weekly scalp DPC. The receptor comes from a woman younger than 30 with alopecia areata. Some clones in this sample may be carry-over from other donors' samples. The chain combines TRBV6-2 or TRBV6-3 with TRBJ1-5; 7 bases agree with TRBD1. This material consisted of whole blood, taken in connection with sensitization to the hapten diphenylcyclopropenone (DPC). The CDR3 DNA reads TGTGCCAGCACCCCTTTCACAGGGGGCAATCAGCCCCAGCATTTT. Amino acid sequence: CASTPFTGGNQPQHF.